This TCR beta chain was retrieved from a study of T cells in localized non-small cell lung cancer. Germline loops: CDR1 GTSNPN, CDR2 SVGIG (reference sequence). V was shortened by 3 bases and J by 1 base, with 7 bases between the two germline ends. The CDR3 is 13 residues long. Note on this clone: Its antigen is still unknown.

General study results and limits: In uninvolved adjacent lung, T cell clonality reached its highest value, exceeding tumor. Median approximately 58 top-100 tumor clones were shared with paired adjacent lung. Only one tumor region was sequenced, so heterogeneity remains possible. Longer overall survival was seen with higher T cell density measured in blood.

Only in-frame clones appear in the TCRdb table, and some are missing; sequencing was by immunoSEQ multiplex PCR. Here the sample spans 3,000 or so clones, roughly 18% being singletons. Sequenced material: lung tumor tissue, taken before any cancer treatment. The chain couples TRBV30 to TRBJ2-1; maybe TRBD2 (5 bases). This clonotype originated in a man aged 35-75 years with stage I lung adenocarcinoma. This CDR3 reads CAWRAGSYNEQFF. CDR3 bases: TGTGCCTGGAGGGCGGGTTCCTACAATGAGCAGTTCTTC.